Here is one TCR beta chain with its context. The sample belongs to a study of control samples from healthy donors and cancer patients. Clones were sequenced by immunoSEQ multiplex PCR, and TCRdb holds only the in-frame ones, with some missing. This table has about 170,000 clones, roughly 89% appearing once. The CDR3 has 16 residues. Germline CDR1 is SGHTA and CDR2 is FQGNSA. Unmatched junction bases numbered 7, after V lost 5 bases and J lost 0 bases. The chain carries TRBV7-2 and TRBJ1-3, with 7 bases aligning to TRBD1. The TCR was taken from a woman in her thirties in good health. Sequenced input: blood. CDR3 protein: CASSEAGTVSGNTIYF. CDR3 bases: TGTGCCAGCAGCGAAGCCGGGACAGTCTCTGGAAACACCATATATTTT.